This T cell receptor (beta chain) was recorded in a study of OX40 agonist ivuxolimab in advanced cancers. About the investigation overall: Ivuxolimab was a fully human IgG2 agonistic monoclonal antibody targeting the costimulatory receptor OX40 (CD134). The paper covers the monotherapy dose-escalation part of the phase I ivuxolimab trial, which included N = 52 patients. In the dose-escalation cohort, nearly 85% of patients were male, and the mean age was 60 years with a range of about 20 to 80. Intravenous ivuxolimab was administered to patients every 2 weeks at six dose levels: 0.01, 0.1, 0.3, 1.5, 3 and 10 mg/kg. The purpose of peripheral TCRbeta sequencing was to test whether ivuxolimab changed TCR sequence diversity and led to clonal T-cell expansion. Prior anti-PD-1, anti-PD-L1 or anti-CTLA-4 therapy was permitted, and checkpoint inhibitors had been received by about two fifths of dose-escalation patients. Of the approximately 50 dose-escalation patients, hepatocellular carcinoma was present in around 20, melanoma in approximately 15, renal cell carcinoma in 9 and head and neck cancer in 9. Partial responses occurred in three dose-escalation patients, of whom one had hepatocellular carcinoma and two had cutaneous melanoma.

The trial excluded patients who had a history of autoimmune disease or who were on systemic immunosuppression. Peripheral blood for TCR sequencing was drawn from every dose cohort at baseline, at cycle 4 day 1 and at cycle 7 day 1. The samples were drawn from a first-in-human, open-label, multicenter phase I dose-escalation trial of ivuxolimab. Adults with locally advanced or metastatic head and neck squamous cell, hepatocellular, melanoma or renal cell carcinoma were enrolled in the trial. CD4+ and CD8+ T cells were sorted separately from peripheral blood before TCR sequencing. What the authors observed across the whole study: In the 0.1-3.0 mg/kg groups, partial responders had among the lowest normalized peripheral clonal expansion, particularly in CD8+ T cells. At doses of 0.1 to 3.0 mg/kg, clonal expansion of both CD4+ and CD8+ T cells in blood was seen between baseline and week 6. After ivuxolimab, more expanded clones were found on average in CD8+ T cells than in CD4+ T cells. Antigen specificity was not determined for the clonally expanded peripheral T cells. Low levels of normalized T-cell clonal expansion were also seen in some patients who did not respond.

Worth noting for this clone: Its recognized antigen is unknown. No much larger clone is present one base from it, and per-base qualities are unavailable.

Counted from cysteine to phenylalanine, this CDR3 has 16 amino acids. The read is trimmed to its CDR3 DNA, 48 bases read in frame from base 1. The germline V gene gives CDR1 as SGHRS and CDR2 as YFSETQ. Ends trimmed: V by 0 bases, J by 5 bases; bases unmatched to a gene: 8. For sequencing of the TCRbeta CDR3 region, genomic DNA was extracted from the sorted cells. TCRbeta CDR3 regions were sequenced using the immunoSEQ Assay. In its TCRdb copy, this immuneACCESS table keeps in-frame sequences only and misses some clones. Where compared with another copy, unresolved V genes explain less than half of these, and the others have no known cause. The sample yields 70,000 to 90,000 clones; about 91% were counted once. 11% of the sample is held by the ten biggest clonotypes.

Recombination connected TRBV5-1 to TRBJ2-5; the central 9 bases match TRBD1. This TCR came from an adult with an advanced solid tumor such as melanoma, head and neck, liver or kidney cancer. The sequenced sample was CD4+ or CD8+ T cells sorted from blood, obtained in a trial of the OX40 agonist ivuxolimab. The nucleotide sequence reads TGCGCCAGCAGCTTGGCCCTACAGGGGACAGGGGAGACCCAGTACTTC. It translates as CASSLALQGTGETQYF.